These T cell receptor beta chains were read from a single sample in a study of blood T cell repertoires in COVID-19. Assay: immunoSEQ multiplex PCR; the TCRdb copy retains only in-frame clones and omits some. The data contain 120,000 to 150,000 clones, about 80% of them seen just once; the ten biggest clones take up 6% to 7.5%. The specimen sequenced was peripheral blood. Every receptor here comes from a human donor in a cohort sampled during active COVID-19. Both conserved end residues are part of each CDR3. D genes are given only for firm matches. Rows give clone size only sometimes, using once, few, many, or a class for an expanded clone.

D	V	size	J	DNA	CDR3
.	TRBV6-2/TRBV6-3	.	TRBJ1-5	TGTGCCAGCAGTTTTAGACACCTTAGCAATCAGCCCCAGCATTTT	CASSFRHLSNQPQHF
.	TRBV28	once	TRBJ2-6	TGTGCCAGCAGTCTCAGGGCCCCCGGGTCCAACGTCCTGACTTTC	CASSLRAPGSNVLTF
.	TRBV6-6	once	TRBJ1-5	TGTGCCAGCAGTTACTCAGGGGTGGATCAGCCCCAGCATTTT	CASSYSGVDQPQHF
TRBD2	TRBV10-3	.	TRBJ2-3	TGTGCCATCAGTGAGGTTAGCGGGGGAAGCACAGATACGCAGTATTTT	CAISEVSGGSTDTQYF
.	TRBV6-6	.	TRBJ2-5	TGTGCCACTAGATGGAGGAGCGCCGGGGGGACCCAGTACTTC	CATRWRSAGGTQYF
.	TRBV7-2	.	TRBJ2-1	TGTGCCAGCAGCTTGAGATGGGGCGGGGCCCCCTACAATGAGCAGTTCTTC	CASSLRWGGAPYNEQFF
TRBD2	TRBV2	.	TRBJ2-3	TGTGCCAGCAGTGAAAGGGTAGCGGGGAGATCCAATACGCAGTATTTT	CASSERVAGRSNTQYF
.	TRBV21-1	.	TRBJ2-7	TGTGCCAGCAGCAAGAGTTCGGTGGCGGGGGTTCTCTACGAGCAGTACTTC	CASSKSSVAGVLYEQYF
TRBD2	TRBV6-1	.	TRBJ2-3	TGTGCCAGCAGTGAAACCGGGACTAGATTGACAGATACGCAGTATTTT	CASSETGTRLTDTQYF
TRBD1	TRBV2	.	TRBJ1-2	TGTGCCAGCAGTGTGGACAGGGTTGGGGGCTACACCTTC	CASSVDRVGGYTF
TRBD2	TRBV4-3	.	TRBJ2-4	TGCGCCAGCAGCCAAGGGGGCAGCGGGGCGATAAAAAACATTCAGTACTTC	CASSQGGSGAIKNIQYF